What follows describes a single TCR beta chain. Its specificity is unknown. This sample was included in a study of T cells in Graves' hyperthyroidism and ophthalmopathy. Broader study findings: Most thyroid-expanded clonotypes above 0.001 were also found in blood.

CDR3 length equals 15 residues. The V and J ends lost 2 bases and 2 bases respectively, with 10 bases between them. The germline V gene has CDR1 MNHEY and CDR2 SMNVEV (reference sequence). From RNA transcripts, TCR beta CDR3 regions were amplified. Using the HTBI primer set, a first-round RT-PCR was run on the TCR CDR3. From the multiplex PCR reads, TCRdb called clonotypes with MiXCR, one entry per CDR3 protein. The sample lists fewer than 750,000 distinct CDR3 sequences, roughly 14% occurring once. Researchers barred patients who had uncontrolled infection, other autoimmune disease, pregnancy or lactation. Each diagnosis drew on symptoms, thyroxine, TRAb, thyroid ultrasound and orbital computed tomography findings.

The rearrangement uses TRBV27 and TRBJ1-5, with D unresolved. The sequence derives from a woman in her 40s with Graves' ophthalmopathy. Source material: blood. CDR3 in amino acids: CASSLSTAGNQPQHF. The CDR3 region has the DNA TGTGCCAGCAGTTTAAGTACTGCGGGCAATCAGCCCCAGCATTTT.